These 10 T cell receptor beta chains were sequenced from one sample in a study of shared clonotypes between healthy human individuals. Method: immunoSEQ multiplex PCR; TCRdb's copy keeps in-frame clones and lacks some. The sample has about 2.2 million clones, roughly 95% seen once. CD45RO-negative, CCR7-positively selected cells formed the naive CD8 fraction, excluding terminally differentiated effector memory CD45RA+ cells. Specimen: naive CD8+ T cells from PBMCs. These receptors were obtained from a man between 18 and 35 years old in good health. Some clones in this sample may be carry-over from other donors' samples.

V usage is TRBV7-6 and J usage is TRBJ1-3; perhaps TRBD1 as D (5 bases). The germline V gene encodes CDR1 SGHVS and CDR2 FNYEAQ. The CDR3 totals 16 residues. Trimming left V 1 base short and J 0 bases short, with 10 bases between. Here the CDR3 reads CASSLVGGFSGNTIYF. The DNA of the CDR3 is TGTGCCAGCAGCTTAGTGGGGGGGTTCTCTGGAAACACCATATATTTT. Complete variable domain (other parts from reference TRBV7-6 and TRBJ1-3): GAGVSQSPRYKVTKRGQDVALRCDPISGHVSLYWYRQALGQGPEFLTYFNYEAQQDKSGLPNDRFSAERPEGSISTLTIQRTEQRDSAMYRCASSLVGGFSGNTIYFGEGSWLTVV.

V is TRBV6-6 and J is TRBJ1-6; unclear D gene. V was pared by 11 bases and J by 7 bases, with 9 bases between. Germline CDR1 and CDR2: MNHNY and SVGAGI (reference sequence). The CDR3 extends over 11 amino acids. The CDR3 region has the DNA TGTGCCGCCAGAGGAAATTCACCCCTCCACTTT. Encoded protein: CAARGNSPLHF.

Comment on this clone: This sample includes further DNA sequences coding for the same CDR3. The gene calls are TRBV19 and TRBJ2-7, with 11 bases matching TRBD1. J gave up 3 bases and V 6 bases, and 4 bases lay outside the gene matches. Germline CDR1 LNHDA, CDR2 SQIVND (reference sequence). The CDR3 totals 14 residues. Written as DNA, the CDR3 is TGTGCCAGTAGCGCCGGGACAGGGGGCTACGAGCAGTACTTC. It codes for CASSAGTGGYEQYF. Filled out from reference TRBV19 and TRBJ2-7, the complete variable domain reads DGGITQSPKYLFRKEGQNVTLSCEQNLNHDAMYWYRQDPGQGLRLIYYSQIVNDFQKGDIAEGYSVSREKKESFPLTVTSAQKNPTAFYLCASSAGTGGYEQYFGPGTRLTVT.

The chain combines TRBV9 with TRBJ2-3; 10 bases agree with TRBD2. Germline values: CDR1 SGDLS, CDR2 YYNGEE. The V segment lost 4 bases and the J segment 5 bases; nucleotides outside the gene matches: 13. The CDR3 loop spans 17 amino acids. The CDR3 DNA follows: TGTGCCAGCAGCCCGGGGGGGTCTAGCGGGAGCGGAGATACGCAGTATTTT. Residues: CASSPGGSSGSGDTQYF.

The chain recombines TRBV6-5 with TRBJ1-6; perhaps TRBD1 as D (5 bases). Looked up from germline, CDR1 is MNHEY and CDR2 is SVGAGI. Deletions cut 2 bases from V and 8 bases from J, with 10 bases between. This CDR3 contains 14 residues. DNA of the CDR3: TGTGCCAGCAGTTACCTCGAAGGGGATTCACCCCTCCACTTT. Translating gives CASSYLEGDSPLHF.

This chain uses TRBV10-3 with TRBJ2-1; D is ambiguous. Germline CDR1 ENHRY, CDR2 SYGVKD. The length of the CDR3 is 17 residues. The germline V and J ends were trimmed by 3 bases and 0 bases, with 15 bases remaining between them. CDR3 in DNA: TGTGCCATCAGTGACCGATTGACCGCTAGCTCCTACAATGAGCAGTTCTTC. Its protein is CAISDRLTASSYNEQFF.

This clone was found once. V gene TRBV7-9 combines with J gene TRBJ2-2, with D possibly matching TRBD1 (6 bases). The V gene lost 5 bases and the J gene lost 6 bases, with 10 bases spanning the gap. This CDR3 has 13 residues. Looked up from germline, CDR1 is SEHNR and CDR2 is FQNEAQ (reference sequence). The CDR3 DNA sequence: TGTGCCAGCAGCACGGACAGCCCCGGGGAGCTGTTTTTT. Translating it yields CASSTDSPGELFF.

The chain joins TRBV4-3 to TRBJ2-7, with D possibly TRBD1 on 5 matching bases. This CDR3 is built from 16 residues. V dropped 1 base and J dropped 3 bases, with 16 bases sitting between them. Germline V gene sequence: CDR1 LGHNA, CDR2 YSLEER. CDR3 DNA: TGCGCCAGCAGCCAAGGGTGGGGCGGTCTCATCTACGAGCAGTACTTC. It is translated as CASSQGWGGLIYEQYF.

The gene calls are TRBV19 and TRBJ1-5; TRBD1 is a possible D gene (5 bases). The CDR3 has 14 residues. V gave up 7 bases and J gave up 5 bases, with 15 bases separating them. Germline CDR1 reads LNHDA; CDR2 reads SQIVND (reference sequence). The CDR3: CASTIFMGDQPQHF. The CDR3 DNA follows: TGTGCCAGTACCATTTTCATGGGGGATCAGCCCCAGCATTTT.

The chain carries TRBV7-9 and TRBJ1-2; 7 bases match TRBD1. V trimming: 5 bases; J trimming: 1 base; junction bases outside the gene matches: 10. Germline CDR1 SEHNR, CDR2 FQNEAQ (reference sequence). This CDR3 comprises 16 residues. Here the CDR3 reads CASSQGQVKFNYGYTF. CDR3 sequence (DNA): TGTGCCAGCAGCCAAGGACAGGTCAAATTTAACTATGGCTACACCTTC.